The 27 T cell receptor beta chains listed next were all sequenced from one sample in a study of T cells in narcolepsy. Produced via immunoSEQ multiplex PCR; TCRdb's table is partial and in-frame only. This sample has about 33,000 clones; roughly four fifths occur once, and the top ten carry roughly 1.3%. Sequenced input: CD45RA- memory CD4+ T cells from PBMCs. All receptors come from a human donor with narcolepsy.

J is TRBJ2-3 and V is TRBV4-2; D is unresolved. This CDR3 is 13 amino acids long. Germline CDR1 reads LGHNA; CDR2 reads YNFKEQ. Trimming pared 0 bases from V and 2 bases from J, leaving 3 bases between. The CDR3 is CASSQDLTDTQYF. In nucleotides, the CDR3 is TGTGCCAGCAGCCAAGACCTCACAGATACGCAGTATTTT.

The chain links TRBV7-9 to TRBJ1-1; D is perhaps TRBD1 (6 bases). CDR1 is SEHNR and CDR2 is FQNEAQ in the germline V gene (reference sequence). The CDR3 sequence is 16 residues long. Trimming removed 5 bases at V and 5 bases at J, with 21 bases between. CDR3 DNA: TGTGCCAGCAGCCCCGATTTTTCGGGGGGCGGGACTGAAGCTTTCTTT. It encodes CASSPDFSGGGTEAFF.

The genes are TRBV5-1 and TRBJ2-7; 7 bases agree with TRBD1. J gave up 3 bases and V 4 bases, and 19 bases lay outside the gene matches. The length of the CDR3 is 18 residues. The germline gives CDR1 SGHRS, CDR2 YFSETQ. The CDR3 reads CASSPRLSVTGEHYEQYF. CDR3 bases: TGCGCCAGCAGCCCTAGATTATCAGTTACAGGGGAACACTACGAGCAGTACTTC.

Within the sample, this clone is medium-sized (0.01 to 0.1%). This chain links TRBV5-5 with TRBJ1-1; D gene ambiguous. Germline CDR1 and CDR2: SGHKS and YYEKEE (reference sequence). V shed 0 bases and J shed 1 base, with 7 bases lying between them. This CDR3 has 14 amino acids. The CDR3 is CASSLGTTNTEAFF. In DNA, the CDR3 is TGTGCCAGCAGCTTGGGCACTACGAACACTGAAGCTTTCTTT.

This sequence joins TRBV6-6 and TRBJ1-2, with D uncertain. CDR3 length: 14 residues. V lost 2 bases, J lost 4 bases, and 11 bases lay in between. Germline loops: CDR1 MNHNY, CDR2 SVGAGI (reference sequence). The CDR3, as DNA: TGTGCCAGCAGTTACGAGTTCGGTTCCTATGGCTACACCTTC. It translates to CASSYEFGSYGYTF.

The chain carries TRBV19 and TRBJ1-1; no clear D gene. The germline V gene has CDR1 LNHDA and CDR2 SQIVND (reference sequence). Trimming pared 4 bases from V and 4 bases from J, leaving 13 bases between. The CDR3 length is 14 residues. The CDR3 nucleotides are TGTGCCAGTAGTACAAACCTCAGGCTCACTGAAGCTTTCTTT. Translating gives CASSTNLRLTEAFF.

This chain links TRBV2 with TRBJ1-1; D is possibly TRBD1 (5 bases). Germline V CDR1 and CDR2: SNHLY, FYNNEI. This CDR3 is built from 16 residues. Trimming removed 4 bases at V and 4 bases at J, with 19 bases between. The CDR3 coding sequence is TGTGCCAGCAGTGTCCTCGCGGTCAGGAGGGGCACTGAAGCTTTCTTT. This encodes CASSVLAVRRGTEAFF.

The rearrangement uses TRBV7-8 and TRBJ1-5; no clear D. This CDR3 has 16 residues. Germline V gene data show CDR1 as SGHVS and CDR2 as FQNEAQ. V shed 1 base and J shed 3 bases, with 13 bases lying between them. CDR3: CASSLGPQVNNQPQHF. DNA of the CDR3: TGTGCCAGCAGCTTAGGCCCCCAGGTGAACAATCAGCCCCAGCATTTT.

V usage is TRBV7-9 and J usage is TRBJ2-3; D possibly corresponds to TRBD2 (7 bases). CDR1 is SEHNR and CDR2 is FQNEAQ in the germline V gene (reference sequence). V was cut by 1 base and J by 4 bases, with 15 bases left in between. This CDR3 has 16 amino acids. CDR3 sequence reads: CASSLVGGGGSDTQYF. CDR3 in DNA: TGTGCCAGCAGCTTAGTTGGTGGCGGGGGCTCAGATACGCAGTATTTT.

The chain employs TRBV6-5 and TRBJ2-2; tentative D call: TRBD1 (6 bases). This CDR3 is built from 14 residues. V was pared by 5 bases and J by 7 bases, with 14 bases between. Germline V gene sequence: CDR1 MNHEY, CDR2 SVGAGI. CDR3 DNA: TGTGCCAGCAGTCCCTCTGGACAGAACGGGGAGCTGTTTTTT. This translates into CASSPSGQNGELFF.

The chain carries TRBV9 and TRBJ1-1; tentative D call: TRBD1 (5 bases). The CDR3 covers 13 residues. V was clipped by 2 bases and J by 5 bases, with 10 bases between them. Per the germline V gene, CDR1 is SGDLS and CDR2 is YYNGEE. In DNA form, the CDR3 reads TGTGCCAGCAGCGTCACAGGTGAAACTGAAGCTTTCTTT. It specifies CASSVTGETEAFF.

This chain connects TRBV9 to TRBJ1-1; no clear D gene. V lost 3 bases, J lost 4 bases, and 7 bases lay in between. This CDR3 is built from 12 residues. In germline, CDR1 is SGDLS, CDR2 YYNGEE. CDR3 protein: CASSGDFTEAFF. For the CDR3, the DNA is TGTGCCAGCAGCGGAGATTTCACTGAAGCTTTCTTT.

The J gene is TRBJ1-2, the V gene TRBV29-1; no reliable D call. Looked up from germline, CDR1 is SQVTM and CDR2 is ANQGSEA. This CDR3 comprises 15 residues. Trimming removed 0 bases from V and 0 bases from J, with 11 bases in between. CDR3 residues: CSVEDTTAANYGYTF. CDR3 bases: TGCAGCGTTGAAGATACGACGGCCGCTAACTATGGCTACACCTTC. Complete variable domain (other parts from reference TRBV29-1 and TRBJ1-2): SAVISQKPSRDICQRGTSLTIQCQVDSQVTMMFWYRQQPGQSLTLIATANQGSEATYESGFVIDKFPISRPNLTFSTLTVSNMSPEDSSIYLCSVEDTTAANYGYTFGSGTRLTVV.

J is TRBJ1-4 and V is TRBV19; D gene unclear. V was trimmed by 4 bases and J by 0 bases, leaving 6 bases between them. Germline V gene sequence: CDR1 LNHDA, CDR2 SQIVND (reference sequence). This CDR3 comprises 14 residues. CDR3 residues: CASSKSATNEKLFF. CDR3 bases: TGTGCCAGTAGTAAGTCAGCAACTAATGAAAAACTGTTTTTT.

V gene TRBV29-1 combines with J gene TRBJ2-7; 10 bases agree with TRBD1. There are 15 residues in the CDR3. Germline V gene data show CDR1 as SQVTM and CDR2 as ANQGSEA. Trimming cost V 3 bases and J 2 bases; bases outside gene matches: 7. The CDR3, as DNA: TGCAGCGTTGATAGTACAGGGACAGGGGCCTACGAGCAGTACTTC. It translates to CSVDSTGTGAYEQYF.

V gene TRBV9 combines with J gene TRBJ1-1; perhaps TRBD1 as D (6 bases). Germline values: CDR1 SGDLS, CDR2 YYNGEE. Trimming left V 4 bases short and J 3 bases short, with 16 bases between. This CDR3 spans 15 amino acids. CDR3 DNA: TGTGCCAGCAGCACTTGGACAGAAAGTCACACTGAAGCTTTCTTT. Translating it yields CASSTWTESHTEAFF.

V gene TRBV15 combines with J gene TRBJ1-5; perhaps TRBD1 as D (6 bases). V was clipped by 3 bases and J by 6 bases, with 12 bases between them. The CDR3 length is 14 residues. In germline, CDR1 is LNHNV, CDR2 YYDKDF (reference sequence). The DNA for the CDR3 is TGTGCCACCAGCAGGGAGGGGGACGGTCAGCCCCAGCATTTT. Encoded protein: CATSREGDGQPQHF.

V gene TRBV21-1 combines with J gene TRBJ2-7; TRBD2, as called in the table, went unchecked against the DNA. TRBV21-1 constitutes a pseudogene. The CDR3 totals 19 residues. The DNA for the CDR3 is TGTGCCAGCAGCAATAAGCGGGGGGGCCCGTGCTTTGAGTCGGACGAGCAGTACGTC. As protein: CASSNKRGGPCFESDEQYV.

The CDR3 nucleotides are TGTGCCAGCAGCTTATTGAGGGGCGGGGGCTCCTACAATGAGCAGTTCTTC. This gives the protein CASSLLRGGGSYNEQFF. The gene calls are TRBV7-2 and TRBJ2-1; 7 bases are a match to TRBD2. Germline CDR1 and CDR2: SGHTA and FQGNSA. This CDR3 has 17 residues. Trimming removed 2 bases from V and 0 bases from J; junction bases left unmatched: 7.

With regard to this clone: One end of the junction fails to match germline, which may point to a read error. The rearrangement uses TRBV7-2 and TRBJ2-1; 11 nucleotides line up with TRBD2. CDR3 size: 15 residues. Germline CDR1 and CDR2: SGHTA and FQGNSA. Here the CDR3 DNA reads TGTGCCAGCAGCCTAGCGGGGGGCACCTACAATGAGCAGTTCTTC. Its protein is CASSLAGGTYNEQFF. Complete variable domain (other parts from reference TRBV7-2 and TRBJ2-1): GAGVSQSPSNKVTEKGKDVELRCDPISGHTALYWYRQSLGQGLEFLIYFQGNSAPDKSGLPSDRFSAERTGGSVSTLTIQRTQQEDSAVYLCASSLAGGTYNEQFFGPGTRLTVL.

CDR3 protein: CAISPGLALQTQYF. The DNA for the CDR3 is TGTGCCATCAGTCCGGGACTAGCCCTTCAGACCCAGTACTTC. The V and J genes are TRBV10-3 and TRBJ2-5, with TRBD2 matching over 9 bases. Germline V gives CDR1 ENHRY, CDR2 SYGVKD. The CDR3 is made up of 14 amino acids. Trimming removed 5 bases from V and 6 bases from J; junction bases left unmatched: 7.

The chain couples TRBV28 to TRBJ1-2; D is perhaps TRBD1 (5 bases). V was cut by 5 bases and J by 8 bases, with 18 bases left in between. The germline gives CDR1 MDHEN, CDR2 SYDVKM. This CDR3 has 14 amino acids. In nucleotides, the CDR3 is TGTGCCAGCAGTCCTTATACCGACAGCTGGGGCTACACCTTC. This encodes CASSPYTDSWGYTF.

This clone turned up a few times. V and J are TRBV7-2 and TRBJ1-4; D unclear. The CDR3 totals 11 residues. Germline V gives CDR1 SGHTA, CDR2 FQGNSA. V shed 3 bases and J shed 7 bases, with 3 bases lying between them. The CDR3 sequence: CASSFSEKLFF. The CDR3 DNA is TGTGCCAGCAGCTTCAGTGAAAAACTGTTTTTT.

A note on this clone: Other DNA sequences of this sample code for an identical CDR3. The rearrangement joins TRBV7-2 to TRBJ1-3; tentatively, D is TRBD1 (6 bases). The CDR3 is 13 amino acids. V was pared by 5 bases and J by 4 bases, with 9 bases between. CDR1 and CDR2 from the germline V gene are SGHTA and FQGNSA. CDR3 nucleotides: TGTGCCAGCAGCCGAGACAGGGGAAACACCATATATTTT. It translates to CASSRDRGNTIYF.

V and J are TRBV28 and TRBJ2-7, with D maybe TRBD1 (5 bases). Trimming pared 6 bases from V and 2 bases from J, leaving 14 bases between. The CDR3 covers 14 residues. Germline assignment: CDR1 MDHEN and CDR2 SYDVKM. Here the CDR3 DNA reads TGTGCCAGCAGCCCGGTCCCAGGGACCTACGAGCAGTACTTC. Protein sequence: CASSPVPGTYEQYF.

The J gene is TRBJ2-3, the V gene TRBV18; TRBD1 aligns across 8 bases. Germline V CDR1 and CDR2: KGHSH, LQKENI. J gave up 5 bases and V 0 bases, and 13 bases lay outside the gene matches. The CDR3 has 18 residues. The chain's CDR3 is CASSPPGPGTGEKDTQYF. CDR3 bases: TGTGCCAGCTCACCACCGGGACCCGGGACAGGAGAAAAAGATACGCAGTATTTT. The variable domain in full, completed from reference TRBV18 and TRBJ2-3, reads NAGVMQNPRHLVRRRGQEARLRCSPMKGHSHVYWYRQLPEEGLKFMVYLQKENIIDESGMPKERFSAEFPKEGPSILRIQQVVRGDSAAYFCASSPPGPGTGEKDTQYFGPGTRLTVL.

This clone has only a few counts. The rearrangement joins TRBV5-4 to TRBJ1-3; possible D gene TRBD1, 6 bases. The CDR3 is 16 amino acids. The V and J ends lost 4 bases and 0 bases respectively, with 14 bases between them. The V gene's germline CDR1 is SGHNT and CDR2 YYREEE (reference sequence). This chain's CDR3 is CASSPGGRDSGNTIYF. The CDR3 DNA follows: TGTGCCAGCAGCCCCGGGGGCAGAGACTCTGGAAACACCATATATTTT.